This T cell receptor beta chain is from a study of blood T cell repertoires in COVID-19. Assay used: immunoSEQ multiplex PCR; TCRdb lists only in-frame clones, some missing. The sample includes about 140,000 clones, 80% to 90% of them seen just once. The CDR3 has 13 amino acids. The germline CDR1 and CDR2 sequences are SGHTA and FQGNSA. V was pared by 4 bases and J by 3 bases, with 9 bases between. The specimen sequenced was PBMCs or T cells enriched from blood (not recorded which). The sequence was obtained from a man aged 55 to 70 who had recovered from COVID-19. The chain employs TRBV7-2 and TRBJ1-2; D call uncertain. The DNA for the CDR3 is TGTGCCAGCAGCTCCAGCGGTTACTATGGCTACACCTTC. It specifies CASSSSGYYGYTF.